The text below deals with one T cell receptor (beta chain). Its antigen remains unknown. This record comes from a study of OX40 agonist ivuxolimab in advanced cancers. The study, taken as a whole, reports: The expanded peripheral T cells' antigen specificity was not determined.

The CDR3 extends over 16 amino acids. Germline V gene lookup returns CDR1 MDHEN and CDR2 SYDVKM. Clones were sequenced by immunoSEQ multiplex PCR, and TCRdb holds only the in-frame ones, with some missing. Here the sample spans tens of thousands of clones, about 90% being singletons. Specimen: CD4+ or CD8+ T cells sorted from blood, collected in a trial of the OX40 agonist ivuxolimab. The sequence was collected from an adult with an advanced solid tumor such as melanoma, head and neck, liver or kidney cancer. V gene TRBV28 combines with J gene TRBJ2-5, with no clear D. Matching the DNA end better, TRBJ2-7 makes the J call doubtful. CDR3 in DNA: TGTGCCAGCAGCGTTGATCCAAGTGTCGGCTCCTACGAGCAGTACTTC. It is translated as CASSVDPSVGSYEQYF.